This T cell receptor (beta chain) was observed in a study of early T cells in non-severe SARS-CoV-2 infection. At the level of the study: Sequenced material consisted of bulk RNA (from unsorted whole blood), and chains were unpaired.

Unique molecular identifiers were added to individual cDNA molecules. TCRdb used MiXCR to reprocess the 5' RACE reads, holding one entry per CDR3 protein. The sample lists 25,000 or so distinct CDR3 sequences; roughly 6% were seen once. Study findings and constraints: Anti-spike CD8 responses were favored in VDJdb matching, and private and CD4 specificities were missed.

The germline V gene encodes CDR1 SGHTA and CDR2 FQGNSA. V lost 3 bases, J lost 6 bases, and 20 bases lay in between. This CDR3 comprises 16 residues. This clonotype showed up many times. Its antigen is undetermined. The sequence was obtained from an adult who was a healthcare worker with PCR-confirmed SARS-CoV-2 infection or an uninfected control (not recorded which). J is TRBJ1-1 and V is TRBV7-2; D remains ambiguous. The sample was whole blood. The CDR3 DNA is TGTGCCAGCAGCTTGGGTATCGTGGAGGCGGCCCCTGAAGCTTTCTTT. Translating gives CASSLGIVEAAPEAFF. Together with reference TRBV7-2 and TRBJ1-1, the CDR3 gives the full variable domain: GAGVSQSPSNKVTEKGKDVELRCDPISGHTALYWYRQSLGQGLEFLIYFQGNSAPDKSGLPSDRFSAERTGGSVSTLTIQRTQQEDSAVYLCASSLGIVEAAPEAFFGQGTRLTVV.